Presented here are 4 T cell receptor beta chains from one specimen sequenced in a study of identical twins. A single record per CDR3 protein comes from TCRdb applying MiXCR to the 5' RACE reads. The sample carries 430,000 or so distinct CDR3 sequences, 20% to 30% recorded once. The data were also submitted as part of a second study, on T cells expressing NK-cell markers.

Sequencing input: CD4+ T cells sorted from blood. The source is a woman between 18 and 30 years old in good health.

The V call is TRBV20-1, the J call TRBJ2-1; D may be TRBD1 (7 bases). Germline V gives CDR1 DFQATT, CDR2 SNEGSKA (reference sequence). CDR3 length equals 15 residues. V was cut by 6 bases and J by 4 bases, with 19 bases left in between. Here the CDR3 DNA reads TGCAGTGCCCAAGATGTGGCAGGGGGGTACAATGAGCAGTTCTTC. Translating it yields CSAQDVAGGYNEQFF.

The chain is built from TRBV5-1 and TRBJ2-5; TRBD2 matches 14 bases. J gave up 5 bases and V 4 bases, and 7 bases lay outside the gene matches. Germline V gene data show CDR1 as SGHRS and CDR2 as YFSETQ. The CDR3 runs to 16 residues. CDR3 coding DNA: TGCGCCAGCAGCAGGGGACTAGCGGGAGAGCCTGAGACCCAGTACTTC. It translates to CASSRGLAGEPETQYF.

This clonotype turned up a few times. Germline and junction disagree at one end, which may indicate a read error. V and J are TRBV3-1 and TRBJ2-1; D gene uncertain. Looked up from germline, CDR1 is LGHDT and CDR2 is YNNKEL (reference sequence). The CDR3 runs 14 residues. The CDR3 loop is CASSQGVQLGLEIF. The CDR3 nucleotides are TGTGCCAGCAGCCAAGGAGTACAGTTGGGCCTGGAGATCTTC.

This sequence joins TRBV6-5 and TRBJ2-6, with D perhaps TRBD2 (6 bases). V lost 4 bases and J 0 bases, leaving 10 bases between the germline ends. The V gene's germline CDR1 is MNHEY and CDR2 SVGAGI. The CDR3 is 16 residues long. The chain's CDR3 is CASSSGVTSGANVLTF. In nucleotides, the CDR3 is TGTGCCAGCAGTTCGGGGGTCACCTCTGGGGCCAACGTCCTGACTTTC.